This T cell receptor (beta chain) was profiled in a study of T cell clonotyping in hematopoietic cell transplantation. The method was immunoSEQ multiplex PCR; TCRdb's version includes in-frame clones alone and lacks a portion of them. The table includes over 7,500 clones, about four fifths detected once. The CDR3 extends over 15 amino acids. Germline CDR1 reads SGHNT; CDR2 reads YYREEE (reference sequence). The V and J ends lost 3 bases and 0 bases respectively, with 9 bases between them. About this clone itself: As yet, its antigen is unknown.

Findings of the study overall: No sorting was done, leaving CD4 and CD8 contributions mixed. Graft donor and pretransplant recipient Inverse Simpson Index values predicted broader posttransplant TCR diversity.

The rearrangement joins TRBV5-4 to TRBJ2-2, with D tentatively TRBD1 (6 bases). Sequenced here: PBMCs, sampled at the time of graft-versus-host disease after allogeneic stem cell transplant. The origin of this receptor is a male patient between 60 and 69 years old who had an allogeneic stem cell transplant from an unrelated donor, so the T cells may come from the graft donor. Some clones in this sample may be carry-over from other donors' samples. CDR3 loop: CASSSGTTNTGELFF. The CDR3 coding sequence is TGTGCCAGCAGCTCCGGGACAACGAACACCGGGGAGCTGTTTTTT.